Listed below are T cell receptor beta chains from one sample, sequenced in a study of human T cells and chemical hapten exposure. TCRdb passed the RACE reads through MiXCR, listing each CDR3 protein once. This sample has 350,000 to 400,000 distinct CDR3 sequences; 4% to 6% occur once, and the top ten carry 2.6%. Sequencing used whole blood, obtained in connection with sensitization to the hapten diphenylcyclopropenone (DPC). The receptor set was obtained from a woman aged 45-60 years with alopecia areata. Some clones in this sample may be carry-over from other donors' samples. CDR3s include the opening cysteine and the closing phenylalanine or tryptophan. D genes are given only for firm matches. Clone size, where shown, is once, few, many, or a class for clones that have expanded.

J gene,V gene,D gene,clone size,CDR3 DNA,CDR3 protein
TRBJ1-1,TRBV6-1,.,few,TGTGCCAGCACCTTAAGGGGGGTCACTGAAGCTTTCTTT,CASTLRGVTEAFF
TRBJ2-7,TRBV27,TRBD2,few,TGTGCCAGCAGTCCTCGAGGGAGGGTCGGCGAGCAGTACTTC,CASSPRGRVGEQYF
TRBJ2-7,TRBV29-1,.,many,TGCAGCGCTGCCCAAGGACTCAGCTCCTACGAGCAGTACTTC,CSAAQGLSSYEQYF
TRBJ1-1,TRBV27,.,.,TGTGCCAGCAGCCCCAGGACAGTAAGCACTGAAGCTTTCTTT,CASSPRTVSTEAFF
TRBJ1-2,TRBV5-5,.,many,TGTGCCAGCAGCTTGGGCCCTCGAGACAGCATTCGAGGCTACACCTTC,CASSLGPRDSIRGYTF
TRBJ1-3,TRBV20-1,.,.,TGCAGTGCTTCAGGACAGAGAAACACCATATATTTT,CSASGQRNTIYF
TRBJ1-6,TRBV5-1,.,few,TGCGCCAGCAGCGTATGGACAGCTCATAATTCACCCCTCCACTTT,CASSVWTAHNSPLHF
TRBJ1-1,TRBV10-3,TRBD1,few,TGTGCCATCAGTGAGACAGGGGGACCGAACACTGAAGCTTTCTTT,CAISETGGPNTEAFF
TRBJ2-5,TRBV7-2,.,few,TGTGCCAGCAGCTCGAACGGGGGGCTGGGGGAGACCCAGTACTTC,CASSSNGGLGETQYF
TRBJ1-5,TRBV12-3/TRBV12-4,.,many,TGTGCCAGCAGTTTACGGTGGGACAATCAGCCCCAGCATTTT,CASSLRWDNQPQHF
TRBJ2-3,TRBV23-1,.,few,TGCGCCAGCAGTCAGGTTTTCACAGATACGCAGTATTTT,CASSQVFTDTQYF
TRBJ2-5,TRBV3-1,TRBD2,few,TGTGCCAGCAGCCAAGTGGGACTAGCGGGAGGACGAAAAGAGACCCAGTACTTC,CASSQVGLAGGRKETQYF
TRBJ2-4,TRBV12-3/TRBV12-4,TRBD1,.,TGTGCCAGCAGTTACAGGGGCTGGGGTAGCAAAAACATTCAGTACTTC,CASSYRGWGSKNIQYF
TRBJ2-6,TRBV27,.,many,TGTGCCAGCAGTTTATCGCCGGGGTCTGGGGCCAACGTCCTGACTTTC,CASSLSPGSGANVLTF
TRBJ1-1,TRBV5-4,TRBD1,.,TGTGCCAGCAGCTCCGATAACAGGGGCATGAACACTGAAGCTTTCTTT,CASSSDNRGMNTEAFF
TRBJ1-2,TRBV12-3/TRBV12-4,.,many,TGTGCCACCCATTCCGGGGCTGGCAACTATGGCTACACCTTC,CATHSGAGNYGYTF
TRBJ2-5,TRBV5-1,.,few,TGCGCCAGCAGCTTGGGGGCGGCTAAAGAGACCCAGTACTTC,CASSLGAAKETQYF
TRBJ1-2,TRBV6-2/TRBV6-3,.,few,TGTGCCACCCGTGCAGTGTCTAACTATGGCTACACCTTC,CATRAVSNYGYTF
TRBJ2-3,TRBV6-5,.,.,TGTGCCAGCAGTTACCAAGCCGATGGGACAGATACGCAGTATTTT,CASSYQADGTDTQYF
TRBJ2-7,TRBV20-1,.,many,TGCAGTGCCCCCCAAGGGGGGATCTCCTACGAGCAGTACTTC,CSAPQGGISYEQYF
TRBJ1-1,TRBV10-3,.,many,TGTGCCATCCAAGGGGGACAGAACACTGAAGCTTTCTTT,CAIQGGQNTEAFF
TRBJ1-6,TRBV20-1,.,.,TGCAGTGCTAGAGAGGTGGAATCCTATAATTCACCCCTCCACTTT,CSAREVESYNSPLHF
TRBJ2-7,TRBV7-2,.,many,TGTGCCAGCAGCTTCACGTACGAGCAGTACTTC,CASSFTYEQYF